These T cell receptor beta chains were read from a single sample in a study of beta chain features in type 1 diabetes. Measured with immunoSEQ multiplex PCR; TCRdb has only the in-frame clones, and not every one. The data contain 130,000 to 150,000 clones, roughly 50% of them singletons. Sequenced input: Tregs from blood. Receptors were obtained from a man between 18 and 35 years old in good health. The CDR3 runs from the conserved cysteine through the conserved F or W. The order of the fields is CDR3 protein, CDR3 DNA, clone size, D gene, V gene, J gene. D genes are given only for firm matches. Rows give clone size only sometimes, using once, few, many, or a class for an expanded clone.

CDR3 protein: CASSPQGGNLRGQYF
CDR3 DNA: TGTGCCAGCAGCCCCCAGGGAGGCAATTTACGAGGGCAGTACTTC
clone size: NA
D gene: NA
V gene: TRBV7-8
J gene: TRBJ2-7

CDR3 protein: CASSMGQGPYEQYF
CDR3 DNA: TGCGCCAGCAGCATGGGACAGGGACCCTACGAGCAGTACTTC
clone size: few
D gene: TRBD1
V gene: TRBV5-1
J gene: TRBJ2-7

CDR3 protein: CASSLRDRGRGLGNQPQHF
CDR3 DNA: TGTGCCAGCAGTCTACGGGACAGGGGAAGGGGGTTGGGCAATCAGCCCCAGCATTTT
clone size: NA
D gene: TRBD1
V gene: TRBV28
J gene: TRBJ1-5

CDR3 protein: CSVVVDRGYGYTF
CDR3 DNA: TGCAGCGTTGTCGTGGACAGGGGCTATGGCTACACCTTC
clone size: few
D gene: TRBD1
V gene: TRBV29-1
J gene: TRBJ1-2

CDR3 protein: CSVEGTGNGYTF
CDR3 DNA: TGCAGCGTTGAAGGGACAGGGAATGGCTACACCTTC
clone size: once
D gene: TRBD1
V gene: TRBV29-1
J gene: TRBJ1-2

CDR3 protein: CASSLVSGLHITQYF
CDR3 DNA: TGTGCCAGCAGCTTAGTGTCTGGACTCCATATTACGCAGTATTTT
clone size: few
D gene: NA
V gene: TRBV11-2
J gene: TRBJ2-3

CDR3 protein: CAWSVGGYEQYF
CDR3 DNA: TGTGCCTGGAGTGTCGGGGGTTACGAGCAGTACTTC
clone size: NA
D gene: NA
V gene: TRBV30
J gene: TRBJ2-7

CDR3 protein: CASSLAPIREKLFF
CDR3 DNA: TGTGCCAGCAGCTTAGCCCCGATTCGGGAAAAACTGTTTTTT
clone size: NA
D gene: NA
V gene: TRBV7-8
J gene: TRBJ1-4

CDR3 protein: CASSMNRNTGELFF
CDR3 DNA: TGTGCCAGTAGTATGAACAGGAACACCGGGGAGCTGTTTTTT
clone size: few
D gene: NA
V gene: TRBV19
J gene: TRBJ2-2

CDR3 protein: CASSLSAGSGQPQHF
CDR3 DNA: TGTGCCAGCAGCTTATCAGCAGGGTCAGGTCAGCCCCAGCATTTT
clone size: NA
D gene: NA
V gene: TRBV7-2
J gene: TRBJ1-5

CDR3 protein: CASRQGLRYEQYF
CDR3 DNA: TGTGCCAGCAGACAGGGACTACGCTACGAGCAGTACTTC
clone size: NA
D gene: NA
V gene: TRBV28
J gene: TRBJ2-7

CDR3 protein: CASSSDRKAFF
CDR3 DNA: TGTGCCAGCAGTTCGGACAGGAAAGCTTTCTTT
clone size: NA
D gene: TRBD1
V gene: TRBV6-6
J gene: TRBJ1-1

CDR3 protein: CASSSSKQGLGNQPQHF
CDR3 DNA: TGTGCCAGCAGTTCCTCTAAACAGGGGTTGGGCAATCAGCCCCAGCATTTT
clone size: few
D gene: TRBD1
V gene: TRBV28
J gene: TRBJ1-5

CDR3 protein: CASNRLTGTGVDTQYF
CDR3 DNA: TGTGCCAGCAACCGCCTCACCGGGACAGGCGTCGATACGCAGTATTTT
clone size: NA
D gene: TRBD1
V gene: TRBV9
J gene: TRBJ2-3

CDR3 protein: CASSQGTGNSPLHF
CDR3 DNA: TGTGCCAGCTCACAAGGGACAGGGAATTCACCCCTCCACTTT
clone size: NA
D gene: TRBD1
V gene: TRBV18
J gene: TRBJ1-6

CDR3 protein: CSVSETGVLGGYTF
CDR3 DNA: TGCAGCGTTTCCGAGACAGGGGTTTTAGGTGGCTACACCTTC
clone size: few
D gene: TRBD1
V gene: TRBV29-1
J gene: TRBJ1-2

CDR3 protein: CSVTDQGEKLFF
CDR3 DNA: TGCAGCGTTACTGACCAGGGGGAAAAACTGTTTTTT
clone size: NA
D gene: NA
V gene: TRBV29-1
J gene: TRBJ1-4

CDR3 protein: CASRGPTGTVNTGELFF
CDR3 DNA: TGCGCCAGCAGAGGCCCGACCGGGACAGTTAACACCGGGGAGCTGTTTTTT
clone size: NA
D gene: TRBD1
V gene: TRBV5-1
J gene: TRBJ2-2

CDR3 protein: CASSLDGANEKLFF
CDR3 DNA: TGCGCCAGCAGCTTGGACGGGGCTAATGAAAAACTGTTTTTT
clone size: NA
D gene: NA
V gene: TRBV5-1
J gene: TRBJ1-4

CDR3 protein: CASSLGGQIYGYTF
CDR3 DNA: TGTGCCAGCAGCTTAGGAGGACAGATCTATGGCTACACCTTC
clone size: NA
D gene: NA
V gene: TRBV7-2
J gene: TRBJ1-2

CDR3 protein: CASSAGTGLFAGELFF
CDR3 DNA: TGCGCCAGCAGCGCGGGGACAGGGCTATTCGCCGGGGAGCTGTTTTTT
clone size: few
D gene: TRBD1
V gene: TRBV5-1
J gene: TRBJ2-2

CDR3 protein: CASSGPGTGREKLFF
CDR3 DNA: TGTGCCAGTAGCGGACCCGGGACAGGGCGTGAAAAACTGTTTTTT
clone size: NA
D gene: TRBD1
V gene: TRBV19
J gene: TRBJ1-4

CDR3 protein: CASSPGRVRRVTEAFF
CDR3 DNA: TGTGCCAGCTCACCAGGCAGGGTCCGTCGTGTCACTGAAGCTTTCTTT
clone size: NA
D gene: NA
V gene: TRBV18
J gene: TRBJ1-1

CDR3 protein: CASSEQGSGTQYF
CDR3 DNA: TGTGCCAGTAGTGAACAGGGGAGCGGAACCCAGTACTTC
clone size: NA
D gene: TRBD1
V gene: TRBV19
J gene: TRBJ2-5

CDR3 protein: CASSQDRGPYEQYF
CDR3 DNA: TGTGCCAGCAGCCAAGACAGGGGCCCCTACGAGCAGTACTTC
clone size: NA
D gene: NA
V gene: TRBV4-2
J gene: TRBJ2-7

CDR3 protein: CASSLYRDRHTEAFF
CDR3 DNA: TGTGCCAGCAGCTTATATCGGGACAGGCACACTGAAGCTTTCTTT
clone size: few
D gene: TRBD1
V gene: TRBV7-9
J gene: TRBJ1-1

CDR3 protein: CASRRDGRGNTIYF
CDR3 DNA: TGTGCCAGCAGGCGGGATGGTAGAGGAAACACCATATATTTT
clone size: NA
D gene: NA
V gene: TRBV6-6
J gene: TRBJ1-3

CDR3 protein: CASSLYDRDLSYEQYF
CDR3 DNA: TGTGCCAGCAGCCTATACGACCGGGATCTCTCCTACGAGCAGTACTTC
clone size: NA
D gene: NA
V gene: TRBV7-8
J gene: TRBJ2-7

CDR3 protein: CASSQGTGAHEQYF
CDR3 DNA: TGCGCCAGCAGCCAAGGGACAGGGGCCCACGAGCAGTACTTC
clone size: few
D gene: TRBD1
V gene: TRBV4-3
J gene: TRBJ2-7

CDR3 protein: CAIKPSPTGYEQYF
CDR3 DNA: TGTGCCATCAAACCAAGTCCAACAGGCTACGAGCAGTACTTC
clone size: NA
D gene: NA
V gene: TRBV10-3
J gene: TRBJ2-7

CDR3 protein: CASSLNHGGTEAFF
CDR3 DNA: TGTGCCAGCAGCTTAAATCATGGGGGGACTGAAGCTTTCTTT
clone size: NA
D gene: NA
V gene: TRBV7-3
J gene: TRBJ1-1

CDR3 protein: CASQDMLGIGELFF
CDR3 DNA: TGTGCCAGCCAGGACATGCTAGGAATCGGGGAGCTGTTTTTT
clone size: NA
D gene: NA
V gene: TRBV28
J gene: TRBJ2-2

CDR3 protein: CASSATGGGYTF
CDR3 DNA: TGTGCCAGCAGCGCGACAGGGGGTGGCTACACCTTC
clone size: NA
D gene: TRBD1
V gene: TRBV7-2
J gene: TRBJ1-2

CDR3 protein: CASSQEDRGINEQFF
CDR3 DNA: TGCGCCAGCAGCCAAGAGGACAGGGGAATCAATGAGCAGTTCTTC
clone size: once
D gene: TRBD1
V gene: TRBV4-1
J gene: TRBJ2-1

CDR3 protein: CASSLRGGVNTEAFF
CDR3 DNA: TGTGCCAGCAGCTTAAGAGGGGGGGTGAACACTGAAGCTTTCTTT
clone size: NA
D gene: NA
V gene: TRBV7-2
J gene: TRBJ1-1

CDR3 protein: CASSLGRQGGSGNTIYF
CDR3 DNA: TGTGCCAGCAGCTTAGGGCGACAGGGAGGCTCTGGAAACACCATATATTTT
clone size: NA
D gene: TRBD1
V gene: TRBV7-6
J gene: TRBJ1-3

CDR3 protein: CASSQGLADHSTDTQYF
CDR3 DNA: TGCGCCAGCAGCCAAGGACTAGCGGACCATAGCACAGATACGCAGTATTTT
clone size: NA
D gene: TRBD2
V gene: TRBV4-3
J gene: TRBJ2-3

CDR3 protein: CAWAFDRNRQQYF
CDR3 DNA: TGTGCCTGGGCCTTTGACAGGAATAGACAGCAGTATTTT
clone size: NA
D gene: NA
V gene: TRBV30
J gene: TRBJ2-3

CDR3 protein: CASSFPLRAGGPYEQYF
CDR3 DNA: TGTGCCAGCAGCTTTCCCTTGAGAGCGGGGGGCCCCTACGAGCAGTACTTC
clone size: few
D gene: TRBD2
V gene: TRBV7-9
J gene: TRBJ2-7

CDR3 protein: CASSQESAGGGYGYTF
CDR3 DNA: TGCGCCAGCAGCCAAGAATCGGCAGGGGGCGGCTATGGCTACACCTTC
clone size: NA
D gene: TRBD1
V gene: TRBV4-3
J gene: TRBJ1-2

CDR3 protein: CASSRTGISSYNEQFF
CDR3 DNA: TGTGCCAGCAGCCGGACGGGGATTTCCTCCTACAATGAGCAGTTCTTC
clone size: NA
D gene: NA
V gene: TRBV7-2
J gene: TRBJ2-1